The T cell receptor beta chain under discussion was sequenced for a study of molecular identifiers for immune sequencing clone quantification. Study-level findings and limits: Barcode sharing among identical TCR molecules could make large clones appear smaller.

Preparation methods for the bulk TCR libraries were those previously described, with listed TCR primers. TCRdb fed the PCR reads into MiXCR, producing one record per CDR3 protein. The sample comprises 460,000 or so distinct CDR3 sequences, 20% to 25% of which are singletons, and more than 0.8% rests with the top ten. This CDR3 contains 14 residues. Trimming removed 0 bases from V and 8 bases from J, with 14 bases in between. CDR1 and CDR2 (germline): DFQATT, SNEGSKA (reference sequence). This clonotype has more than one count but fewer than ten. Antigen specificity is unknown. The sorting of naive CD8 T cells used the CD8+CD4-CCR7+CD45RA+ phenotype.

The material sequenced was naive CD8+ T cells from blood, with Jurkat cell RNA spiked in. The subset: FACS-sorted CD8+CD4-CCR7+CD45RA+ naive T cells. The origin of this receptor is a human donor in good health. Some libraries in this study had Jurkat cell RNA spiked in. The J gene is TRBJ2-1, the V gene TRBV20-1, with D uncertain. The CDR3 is CSARDSPASDEQFF. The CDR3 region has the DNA TGCAGTGCTAGAGATAGTCCAGCCAGCGATGAGCAGTTCTTC.